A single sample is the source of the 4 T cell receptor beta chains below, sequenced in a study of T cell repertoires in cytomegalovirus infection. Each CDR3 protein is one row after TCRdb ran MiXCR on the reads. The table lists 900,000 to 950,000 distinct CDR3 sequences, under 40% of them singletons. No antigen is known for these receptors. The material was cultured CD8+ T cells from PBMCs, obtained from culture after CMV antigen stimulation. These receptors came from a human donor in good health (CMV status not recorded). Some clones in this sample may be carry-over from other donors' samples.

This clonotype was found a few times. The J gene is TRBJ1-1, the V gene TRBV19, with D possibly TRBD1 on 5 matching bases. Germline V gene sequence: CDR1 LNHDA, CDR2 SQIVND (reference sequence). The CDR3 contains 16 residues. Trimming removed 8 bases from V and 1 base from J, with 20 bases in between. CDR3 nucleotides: TGTGCCAGTTTCGGGGGGAGTCTCACCCAGAACACTGAAGCTTTCTTT. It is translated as CASFGGSLTQNTEAFF. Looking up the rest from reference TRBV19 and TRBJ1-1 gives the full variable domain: DGGITQSPKYLFRKEGQNVTLSCEQNLNHDAMYWYRQDPGQGLRLIYYSQIVNDFQKGDIAEGYSVSREKKESFPLTVTSAQKNPTAFYLCASFGGSLTQNTEAFFGQGTRLTVV.

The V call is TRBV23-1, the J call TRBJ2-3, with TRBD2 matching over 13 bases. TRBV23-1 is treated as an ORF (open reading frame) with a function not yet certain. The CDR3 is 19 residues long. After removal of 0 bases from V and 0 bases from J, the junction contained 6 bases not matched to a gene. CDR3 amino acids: CASSQSGGLAGRSTDTQYF. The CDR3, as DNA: TGCGCCAGCAGTCAATCGGGGGGACTAGCGGGGCGAAGCACAGATACGCAGTATTTT.

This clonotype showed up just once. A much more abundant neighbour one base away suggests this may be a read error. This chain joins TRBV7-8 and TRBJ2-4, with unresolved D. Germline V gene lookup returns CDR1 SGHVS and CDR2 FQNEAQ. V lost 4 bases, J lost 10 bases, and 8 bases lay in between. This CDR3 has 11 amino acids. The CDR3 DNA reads TGTGCCAGCAGCTCCAGGAGTATTCAGTACTTC. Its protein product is CASSSRSIQYF. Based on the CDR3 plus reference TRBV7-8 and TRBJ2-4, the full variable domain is GAGVSQSPRYKVAKRGQDVALRCDPISGHVSLFWYQQALGQGPEFLTYFQNEAQLDKSGLPSDRFFAERPEGSVSTLKIQRTQQEDSAVYLCASSSRSIQYFGAGTRLSVL.

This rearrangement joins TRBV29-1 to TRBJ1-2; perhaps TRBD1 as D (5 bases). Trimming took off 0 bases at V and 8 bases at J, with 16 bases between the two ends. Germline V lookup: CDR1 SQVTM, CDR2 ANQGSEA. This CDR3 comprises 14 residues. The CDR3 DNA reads TGCAGCGTTGAAGAACTAAGGGGTATTGACGGCTACACCTTC. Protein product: CSVEELRGIDGYTF.